This T cell receptor (beta chain) was found in a study of shared clonotypes between healthy human individuals. Findings of the study overall: Memory subsets generally showed smaller estimated richness than naive subsets did.

CD45RO-negative, CCR7-selected cells formed the naive CD8 fraction, which excluded terminally differentiated effector memory CD45RA+ cells. The study drew its donors from healthy HIV-negative adults without recent acute infections or vaccinations. V shed 1 base, J shed 3 bases, and the junction held 2 bases outside the gene matches. The CDR3 extends over 15 amino acids. Germline CDR1 reads PRHDT; CDR2 reads FYEKMQ (reference sequence). Repertoires were generated with immunoSEQ multiplex PCR, while TCRdb's copy carries only in-frame clones and drops some. This repertoire shows about 1,800,000 clones, about 95% found once; its top ten account for around 1.2%. Comments on this clone: Its antigen remains unidentified.

The sequenced sample consisted of naive CD8+ T cells sorted from blood. V and J are TRBV13 and TRBJ2-2; 7 nucleotides agree with TRBD2. The sequence was obtained from a man aged 18 to 29 in good health. CDR3 DNA: TGTGCCAGCAGCTTAGCCCTAGCGGACACCGGGGAGCTGTTTTTT. The encoded protein is CASSLALADTGELFF.